This paragraph covers one T cell receptor beta chain sequence. Trimming removed 0 bases at V and 4 bases at J, with 10 bases between. Germline CDR1 reads SGDLS; CDR2 reads YYNGEE. This CDR3 has 14 amino acids. With random hexamers, roughly 0.45 to 1 ug RNA was reverse transcribed. The TCR beta CDR3 was amplified by immunoSEQ multiplex PCR across 54 Vbeta, 13 Jbeta. Each CDR3 protein is one row after TCRdb ran MiXCR on the immunoSEQ multiplex PCR reads. The sample contains some 120,000 distinct CDR3 sequences, approximately 95% of which appear only once. Sequencing of TCR beta covered CD8+ and CD4+ T cells obtained from blood. Stable or active relapsing-remitting multiple sclerosis, untreated and meeting revised McDonald criteria, defined the controls. The data derive from a study of CD8 T cells in Susac syndrome.

The clonotype was recovered from a human donor with multiple sclerosis. The sequencing input was CD8+ T cells from PBMCs. V usage is TRBV9 and J usage is TRBJ1-1; D call uncertain. The CDR3 DNA reads TGTGCCAGCAGCGTAGGGGGAGACCCCACTGAAGCTTTCTTT. Its protein is CASSVGGDPTEAFF.